This passage covers 15 T cell receptor beta chains from one sample sequenced in a study of cytomegalovirus exposure and HLA in healthy donors. Sequencing used immunoSEQ multiplex PCR; TCRdb keeps in-frame clones, though not all of them. The sample lists 150,000 to 200,000 clones, approximately 86% seen once, with approximately 2.4% in the top ten. The sample comprised PBMCs. Receptor source: a young man in good health and CMV-seropositive.

Note on this clone: The junction and the germline gene differ at one end; a read error may be behind it. The chain recombines TRBV7-2 with TRBJ1-3; 9 positions match TRBD1. The CDR3 length is 14 residues. Germline V gene data show CDR1 as SGHTA and CDR2 as FQGNSA. CDR3 region: CASSPSPGTGKESF. CDR3 nucleotides: TGTGCCAGCAGCCCCAGCCCAGGGACAGGGAAGGAGTCTTTT.

This clone has only a few counts. The CDR3 loop reads CASSQTGGTEAFF. In nucleotides, the CDR3 is TGTGCCAGCAGCCAAACAGGGGGCACTGAAGCTTTCTTT. This rearrangement joins TRBV7-6 to TRBJ1-1, with 8 bases matching TRBD1. Trimming at V came to 5 bases and at J to 4 bases, leaving 3 bases not matched to a gene. The CDR3 has 13 residues. CDR1 is SGHVS and CDR2 is FNYEAQ in the germline V gene.

This rearrangement joins TRBV5-4 to TRBJ2-1, with TRBD1 identical over 7 bases. V trimming: 0 bases; J trimming: 2 bases; junction bases outside the gene matches: 2. The CDR3 has 15 residues. Per the germline V gene, CDR1 is SGHNT and CDR2 is YYREEE (reference sequence). CDR3 protein: CASSLGDSAYNEQFF. The CDR3 DNA follows: TGTGCCAGCAGCTTGGGGGACAGTGCCTACAATGAGCAGTTCTTC.

The chain is built from TRBV18 and TRBJ2-7, with TRBD1 identical over 11 bases. Per the germline V gene, CDR1 is KGHSH and CDR2 is LQKENI. The junction had 0 bases not matched to a gene; V was cut back by 2 bases and J by 6 bases. There are 13 residues in the CDR3. The CDR3 is CASSPGTGGEQYF. CDR3 bases: TGTGCCAGCTCACCAGGGACAGGGGGCGAGCAGTACTTC.

V gene TRBV2 combines with J gene TRBJ2-7, with 10 bases that match TRBD2. V shed 5 bases, J shed 3 bases, and the junction held 4 bases outside the gene matches. CDR1 and CDR2 from the germline V gene are SNHLY and FYNNEI. The CDR3 contains 14 residues. The CDR3 loop is CASSSQRGGYEQYF. In DNA form, the CDR3 reads TGTGCCAGCAGTTCCCAGCGGGGGGGCTACGAGCAGTACTTC.

The chain joins TRBV19 to TRBJ1-5, with D perhaps TRBD1 (6 bases). The CDR3 runs 14 residues. V lost 7 bases to trimming and J lost 4 bases, with 14 bases between them. Germline values: CDR1 LNHDA, CDR2 SQIVND (reference sequence). CDR3 protein: CASKGDQENQPQHF. DNA of the CDR3: TGTGCCAGTAAGGGGGATCAAGAAAATCAGCCCCAGCATTTT. The full variable domain, its missing parts supplied by reference TRBV19 and TRBJ1-5, is DGGITQSPKYLFRKEGQNVTLSCEQNLNHDAMYWYRQDPGQGLRLIYYSQIVNDFQKGDIAEGYSVSREKKESFPLTVTSAQKNPTAFYLCASKGDQENQPQHFGDGTRLSIL.

This sequence joins TRBV11-2 and TRBJ2-7, with D uncertain. Germline V lookup: CDR1 SGHAT, CDR2 FQNNGV. The CDR3 runs 12 residues. V was trimmed by 1 base and J by 3 bases, leaving 4 bases between them. The CDR3: CASSLGSYEQYF. The CDR3 DNA follows: TGTGCCAGCAGCTTAGGCAGCTACGAGCAGTACTTC.

The chain recombines TRBV27 with TRBJ1-1; D may be TRBD1 (6 bases). This CDR3 comprises 16 residues. Germline loops: CDR1 MNHEY, CDR2 SMNVEV (reference sequence). V was clipped by 2 bases and J by 6 bases, with 19 bases between them. The CDR3 sequence: CASSLDPPGHRSEAFF. CDR3 sequence (DNA): TGTGCCAGCAGTTTAGACCCTCCGGGACACAGATCTGAAGCTTTCTTT.

The chain couples TRBV6-6 to TRBJ2-3; the D gene is possibly TRBD1 (6 bases). Germline V CDR1 and CDR2: MNHNY, SVGAGI (reference sequence). CDR3 length equals 14 residues. V shed 6 bases and J shed 2 bases, with 12 bases lying between them. CDR3 in amino acids: CASRRGQHTDTQYF. CDR3 nucleotides: TGTGCCAGCAGACGTGGACAGCACACAGATACGCAGTATTTT.

The chain combines TRBV11-2 with TRBJ2-5; 7 bases align to TRBD2. V trimming: 3 bases; J trimming: 5 bases; junction bases outside the gene matches: 0. Germline V gene sequence: CDR1 SGHAT, CDR2 FQNNGV. This CDR3 has 12 residues. CDR3 in DNA: TGTGCCAGCAGCTTTAGCGGGGAGACCCAGTACTTC. Residues: CASSFSGETQYF. Together with reference TRBV11-2 and TRBJ2-5, the CDR3 gives the full variable domain: EAGVAQSPRYKIIEKRQSVAFWCNPISGHATLYWYQQILGQGPKLLIQFQNNGVVDDSQLPKDRFSAERLKGVDSTLKIQPAKLEDSAVYLCASSFSGETQYFGPGTRLLVL.

V usage is TRBV23-1 and J usage is TRBJ1-2; D is perhaps TRBD1 (6 bases). TRBV23-1 is given ORF status, its function remaining uncertain. The CDR3 totals 16 residues. Trimming cost V 6 bases and J 5 bases, with 22 bases left between them. The CDR3 loop is CASRGWGGRFFYGYTF. The CDR3 nucleotides read TGCGCCAGCAGGGGGTGGGGGGGGCGCTTCTTTTATGGCTACACCTTC.

This clone has only a few counts. The chain links TRBV2 to TRBJ2-7; 10 nucleotides align to TRBD1. The V and J ends lost 6 bases and 2 bases, in that order; junction bases with no gene match: 4. Looked up from germline, CDR1 is SNHLY and CDR2 is FYNNEI. The CDR3 sequence is 14 residues long. The DNA for the CDR3 is TGTGCCAGCAGCCCCGGGACAGGGGCCTACGAGCAGTACTTC. It yields the protein CASSPGTGAYEQYF.

This sequence joins TRBV5-1 and TRBJ1-6; D not certain. The V gene lost 0 bases and the J gene lost 2 bases, with 3 bases spanning the gap. The CDR3 covers 14 residues. The germline V gene has CDR1 SGHRS and CDR2 YFSETQ. In DNA, the CDR3 is TGCGCCAGCAGCTTGGACACCTATAATTCACCCCTCCACTTT. Protein: CASSLDTYNSPLHF.

The CDR3 spells CASTRLAGDHGELFF. The DNA for the CDR3 is TGTGCCAGCACTAGACTAGCGGGGGACCACGGGGAGCTGTTTTTT. The chain recombines TRBV6-4 with TRBJ2-2; 12 positions match TRBD2. The CDR3 is 15 residues long. From germline, CDR1 is MRHNA and CDR2 SNTAGT. Trimming at V came to 7 bases and at J to 7 bases, leaving 7 bases not matched to a gene.

The V and J genes are TRBV5-1 and TRBJ1-2; D is unclear. Trimming pared 0 bases from V and 8 bases from J, leaving 8 bases between. The CDR3 has 12 amino acids. Germline V gene sequence: CDR1 SGHRS, CDR2 YFSETQ. CDR3 sequence (DNA): TGCGCCAGCAGCTTGGGACTCGGGGGCTACACCTTC. Its translation is CASSLGLGGYTF.